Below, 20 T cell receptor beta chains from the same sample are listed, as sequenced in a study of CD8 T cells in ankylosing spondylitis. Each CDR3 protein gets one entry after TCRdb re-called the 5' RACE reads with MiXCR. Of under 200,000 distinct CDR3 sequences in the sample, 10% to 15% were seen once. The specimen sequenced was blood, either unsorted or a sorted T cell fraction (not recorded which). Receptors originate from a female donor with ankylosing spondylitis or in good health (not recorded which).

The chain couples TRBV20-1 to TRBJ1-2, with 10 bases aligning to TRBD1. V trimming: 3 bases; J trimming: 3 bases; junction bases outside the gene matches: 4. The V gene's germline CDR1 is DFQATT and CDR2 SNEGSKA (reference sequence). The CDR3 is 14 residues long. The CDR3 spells CSASLGTGDYGYTF. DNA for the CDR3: TGCAGTGCTAGTCTTGGGACAGGGGACTATGGCTACACCTTC.

The chain's CDR3 is CASSRTGLAKNIQYF. DNA of the CDR3: TGTGCCAGCAGCCGGACAGGGCTAGCCAAAAACATTCAGTACTTC. This chain links TRBV5-4 with TRBJ2-4; TRBD1 matches at 8 bases. The CDR3 spans 15 residues. Germline CDR1 SGHNT, CDR2 YYREEE (reference sequence). J lost 0 bases, V lost 4 bases, and 3 bases had no gene match.

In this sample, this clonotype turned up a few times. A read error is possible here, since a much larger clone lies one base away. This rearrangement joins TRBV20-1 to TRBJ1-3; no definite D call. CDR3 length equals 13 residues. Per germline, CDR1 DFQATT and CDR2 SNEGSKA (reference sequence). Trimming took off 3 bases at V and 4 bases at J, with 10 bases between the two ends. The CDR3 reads CSASLQAGNTIYF. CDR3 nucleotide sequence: TGCAGTGCTAGTCTCCAAGCCGGAAACACCATATATTTT.

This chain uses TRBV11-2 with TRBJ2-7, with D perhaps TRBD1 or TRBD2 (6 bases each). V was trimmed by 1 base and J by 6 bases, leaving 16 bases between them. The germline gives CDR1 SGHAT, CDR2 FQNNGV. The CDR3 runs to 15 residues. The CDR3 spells CASSLGWDRGREQYF. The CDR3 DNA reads TGTGCCAGCAGCTTAGGGTGGGACCGGGGGCGCGAGCAGTACTTC.

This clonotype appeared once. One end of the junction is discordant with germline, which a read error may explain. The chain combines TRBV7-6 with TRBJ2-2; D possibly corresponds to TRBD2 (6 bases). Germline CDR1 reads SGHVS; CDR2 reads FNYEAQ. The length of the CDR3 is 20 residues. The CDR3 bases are TGTGCCAGCAGCTTTAAAGTGGGCAGTCAAGGCCTACCGAACACCGGGGGGCTGTTTTTT. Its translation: CASSFKVGSQGLPNTGGLFF.

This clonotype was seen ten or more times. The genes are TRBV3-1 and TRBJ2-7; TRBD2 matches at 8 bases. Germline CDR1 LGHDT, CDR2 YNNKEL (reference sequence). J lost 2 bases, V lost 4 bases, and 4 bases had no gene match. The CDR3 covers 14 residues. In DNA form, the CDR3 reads TGTGCCAGCAGCCGAGCTAGCGGGCCCTACGAGCAGTACTTC. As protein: CASSRASGPYEQYF.

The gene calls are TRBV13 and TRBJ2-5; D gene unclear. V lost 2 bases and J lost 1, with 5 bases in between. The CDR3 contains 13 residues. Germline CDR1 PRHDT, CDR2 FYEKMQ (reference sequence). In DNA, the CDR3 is TGTGCCAGCAGCTTATTAGCCCAAGAGACCCAGTACTTC. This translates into CASSLLAQETQYF.

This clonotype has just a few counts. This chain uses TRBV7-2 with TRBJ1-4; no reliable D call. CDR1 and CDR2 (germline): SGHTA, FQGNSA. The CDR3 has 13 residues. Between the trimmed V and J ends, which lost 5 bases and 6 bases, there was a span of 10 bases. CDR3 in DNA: TGTGCCAGCAGCCCCCGCAGATATGAAAAACTGTTTTTT. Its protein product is CASSPRRYEKLFF. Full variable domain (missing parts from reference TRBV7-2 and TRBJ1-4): GAGVSQSPSNKVTEKGKDVELRCDPISGHTALYWYRQSLGQGLEFLIYFQGNSAPDKSGLPSDRFSAERTGGSVSTLTIQRTQQEDSAVYLCASSPRRYEKLFFGSGTQLSVL.

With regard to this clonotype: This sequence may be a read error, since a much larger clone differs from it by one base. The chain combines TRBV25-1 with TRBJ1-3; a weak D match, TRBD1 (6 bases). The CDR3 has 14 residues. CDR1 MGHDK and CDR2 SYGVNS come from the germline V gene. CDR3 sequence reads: CASSEGGRGNAIYF. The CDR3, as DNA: TGTGCCAGCAGTGAAGGGGGGCGCGGAAACGCCATATATTTT.

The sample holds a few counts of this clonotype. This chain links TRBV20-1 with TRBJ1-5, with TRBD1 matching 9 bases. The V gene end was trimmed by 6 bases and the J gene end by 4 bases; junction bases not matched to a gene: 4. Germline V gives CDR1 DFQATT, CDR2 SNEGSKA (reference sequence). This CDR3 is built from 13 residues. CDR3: CSAVGQGNQPQHF. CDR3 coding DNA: TGCAGTGCGGTTGGACAGGGGAATCAGCCCCAGCATTTT.

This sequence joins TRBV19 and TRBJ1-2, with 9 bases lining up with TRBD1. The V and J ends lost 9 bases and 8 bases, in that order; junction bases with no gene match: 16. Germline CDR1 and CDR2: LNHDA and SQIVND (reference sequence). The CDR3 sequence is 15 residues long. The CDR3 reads CASRLRDRDHWGYTF. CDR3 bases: TGTGCCAGCAGACTCCGGGACAGGGACCACTGGGGCTACACCTTC.

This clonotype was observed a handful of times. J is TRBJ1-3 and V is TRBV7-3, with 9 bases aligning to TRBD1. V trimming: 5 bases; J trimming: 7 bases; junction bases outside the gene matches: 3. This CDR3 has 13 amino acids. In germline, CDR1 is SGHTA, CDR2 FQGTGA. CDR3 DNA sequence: TGTGCCAGCAGCCCCGGGACAGGGAACACCATATATTTT. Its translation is CASSPGTGNTIYF.

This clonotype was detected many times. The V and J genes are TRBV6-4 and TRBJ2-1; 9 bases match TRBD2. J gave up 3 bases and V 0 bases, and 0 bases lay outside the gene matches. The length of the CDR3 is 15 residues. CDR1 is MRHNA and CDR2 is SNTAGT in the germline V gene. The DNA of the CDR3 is TGTGCCAGCAGTGACTCTAGCGGGAGCTACAATGAGCAGTTCTTC. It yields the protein CASSDSSGSYNEQFF.

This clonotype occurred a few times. In DNA form, the CDR3 reads TGCGCCAGCAGCCCGACTAGCGGGATATTGGAGACCCAGTACTTC. Its protein is CASSPTSGILETQYF. The V gene is TRBV5-1, the J gene TRBJ2-5; 11 bases fit TRBD2. V lost 4 bases and J lost 5; bases outside the gene matches: 7. The CDR3 contains 15 residues. In germline, CDR1 is SGHRS, CDR2 YFSETQ. The variable domain in full, with the rest retrieved from reference TRBV5-1 and TRBJ2-5, is KAGVTQTPRYLIKTRGQQVTLSCSPISGHRSVSWYQQTPGQGLQFLFEYFSETQRNKGNFPGRFSGRQFSNSRSEMNVSTLELGDSALYLCASSPTSGILETQYFGPGTRLLVL.

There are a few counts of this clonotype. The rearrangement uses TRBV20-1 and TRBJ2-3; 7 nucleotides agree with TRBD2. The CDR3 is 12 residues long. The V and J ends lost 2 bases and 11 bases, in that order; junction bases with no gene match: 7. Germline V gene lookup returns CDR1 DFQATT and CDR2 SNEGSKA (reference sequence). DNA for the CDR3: TGCAGTGCTAGACAATCCGGACTAGTGCAGTATTTT. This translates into CSARQSGLVQYF.

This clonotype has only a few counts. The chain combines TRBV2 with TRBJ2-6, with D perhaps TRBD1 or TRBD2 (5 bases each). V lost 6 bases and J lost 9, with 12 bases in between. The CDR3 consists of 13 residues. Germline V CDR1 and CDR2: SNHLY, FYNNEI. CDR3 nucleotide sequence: TGTGCCAGCAGCTGGGGACGGTACAACGTCCTGACTTTC. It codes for CASSWGRYNVLTF.

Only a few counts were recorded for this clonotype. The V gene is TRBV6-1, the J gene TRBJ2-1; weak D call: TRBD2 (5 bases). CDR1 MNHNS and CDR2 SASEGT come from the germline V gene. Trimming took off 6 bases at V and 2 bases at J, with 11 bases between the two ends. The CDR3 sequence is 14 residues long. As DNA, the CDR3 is TGTGCCAGCAGGAGGACGGGAACCTACAATGAGCAGTTCTTC. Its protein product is CASRRTGTYNEQFF.

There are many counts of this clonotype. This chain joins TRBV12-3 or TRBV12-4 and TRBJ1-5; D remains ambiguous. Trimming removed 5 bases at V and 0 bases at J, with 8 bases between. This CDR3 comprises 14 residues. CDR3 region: CASSATDSNQPQHF. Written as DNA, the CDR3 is TGTGCCAGCAGTGCGACGGATAGCAATCAGCCCCAGCATTTT.

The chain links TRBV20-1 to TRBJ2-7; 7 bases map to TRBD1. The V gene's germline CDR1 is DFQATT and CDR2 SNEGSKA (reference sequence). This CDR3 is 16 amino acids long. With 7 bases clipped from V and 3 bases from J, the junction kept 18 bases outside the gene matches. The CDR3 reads CSVLKDPGTDYYEQYF. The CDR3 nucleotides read TGCAGTGTTCTTAAGGACCCCGGGACAGATTACTACGAGCAGTACTTC.

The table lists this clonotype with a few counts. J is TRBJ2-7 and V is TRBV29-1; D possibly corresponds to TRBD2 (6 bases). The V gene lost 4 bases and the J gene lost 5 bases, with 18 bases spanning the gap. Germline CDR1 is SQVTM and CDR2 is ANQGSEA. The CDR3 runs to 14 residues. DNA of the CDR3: TGCAGCGTTGGGAAGAGGCTAGCGATCCACGAGCAGTACTTC. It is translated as CSVGKRLAIHEQYF.